What follows are 26 T cell receptor beta chains derived from one specimen sequenced in a study of blood T cell repertoires in COVID-19. The assay was immunoSEQ multiplex PCR, and TCRdb's table has in-frame clones only and misses some. This repertoire shows 300,000 to 350,000 clones, roughly 90% found once; its top ten account for 3.5% to 4.5%. The sequencing input was PBMCs or T cells enriched from blood (not recorded which). The receptors originated from a woman under 30 with acute COVID-19.

The chain carries TRBV19 and TRBJ2-1; tentative D call: TRBD1 (6 bases). Looked up from germline, CDR1 is LNHDA and CDR2 is SQIVND (reference sequence). CDR3 length equals 15 residues. Trimming pared 2 bases from V and 6 bases from J, leaving 14 bases between. Written as DNA, the CDR3 is TGTGCCAGTAGTATACGGGCAGGGGAATCCAATGAGCAGTTCTTC. Translating gives CASSIRAGESNEQFF.

This sequence joins TRBV5-4 and TRBJ1-1; D remains ambiguous. Trimming removed 4 bases from V and 0 bases from J, with 13 bases in between. Germline loops: CDR1 SGHNT, CDR2 YYREEE (reference sequence). The CDR3 has 15 residues. As DNA, the CDR3 is TGTGCCAGCAGCCCTGGAGGCGGCGTGAACACTGAAGCTTTCTTT. Protein sequence: CASSPGGGVNTEAFF.

Worth noting for this clone: The sample carries other DNA sequences with the same CDR3. The chain employs TRBV28 and TRBJ1-2; 7 bases agree with TRBD1. The V gene's germline CDR1 is MDHEN and CDR2 SYDVKM. The CDR3 contains 13 residues. The V gene end was trimmed by 5 bases and the J gene end by 2 bases; junction bases not matched to a gene: 2. The chain's CDR3 is CASSRQGNYGYTF. CDR3 bases: TGTGCCAGCAGTCGACAGGGAAACTATGGCTACACCTTC.

The chain carries TRBV7-2 and TRBJ2-5, with a tentative D call TRBD2 (6 bases). CDR3 size: 13 residues. Trimming took off 3 bases at V and 4 bases at J, with 9 bases between the two ends. CDR1 is SGHTA and CDR2 is FQGNSA in the germline V gene. For the CDR3, the DNA is TGTGCCAGCAGCTTGATGGAGGGAGAGACCCAGTACTTC. Amino acids: CASSLMEGETQYF.

This clone has a single count. This chain connects TRBV28 to TRBJ2-1, with D unresolved. The CDR3 covers 12 residues. The V and J ends lost 5 bases and 6 bases respectively, with 8 bases between them. The germline gives CDR1 MDHEN, CDR2 SYDVKM. CDR3 sequence reads: CASSPRVNEQFF. CDR3 nucleotides: TGTGCCAGCAGTCCCCGGGTCAATGAGCAGTTCTTC.

CDR3 DNA sequence: TGTGCCAGTAGGGGGGACAGGGGGCCGAACAATGAGCAGTTCTTC. Translated: CASRGDRGPNNEQFF. V and J are TRBV19 and TRBJ2-1; TRBD1 aligns across 12 bases. Germline CDR1 reads LNHDA; CDR2 reads SQIVND (reference sequence). This CDR3 has 15 amino acids. Trimming removed 6 bases from V and 5 bases from J; junction bases left unmatched: 5.

The CDR3 region has the DNA TGTGCCAGCAGCCAAGACTGGGCAGGCTCGGTGCAGCCCCAGCATTTT. This gives the protein CASSQDWAGSVQPQHF. The chain carries TRBV3-1 (or the pseudogene TRBV3-2) and TRBJ1-5; D call uncertain. Germline CDR1 LGHDT, CDR2 YNNKEL (reference sequence). CDR3 length: 16 residues. V dropped 0 bases and J dropped 7 bases, with 16 bases sitting between them.

This clone was recorded only once. The chain links TRBV5-8 to TRBJ2-6; D perhaps matches TRBD1 (6 bases). This CDR3 is built from 15 residues. Germline V lookup: CDR1 SGHTS, CDR2 YDEGEE. V lost 5 bases and J lost 2, with 11 bases in between. For the CDR3, the DNA is TGTGCCAGCAGGGGCAGGGGCGCTGGGGCCAACGTCCTGACTTTC. Translation: CASRGRGAGANVLTF.

The CDR3: CASSPRSAGGNSPLHF. CDR3 nucleotide sequence: TGTGCCAGCAGCCCCAGGAGTGCAGGGGGCAATTCACCCCTCCACTTT. The gene calls are TRBV3-1 (or the pseudogene TRBV3-2) and TRBJ1-6; 8 positions match TRBD1. J gave up 7 bases and V 4 bases, and 9 bases lay outside the gene matches. Germline V gene lookup returns CDR1 LGHDT and CDR2 YNNKEL (reference sequence). This CDR3 has 16 amino acids.

This clone turned up a few times. The chain combines TRBV9 with TRBJ2-1, with no clear D. Germline CDR1 SGDLS, CDR2 YYNGEE. This CDR3 has 14 residues. V lost 0 bases, J lost 3 bases, and 7 bases lay in between. In DNA, the CDR3 is TGTGCCAGCAGCGTAGGTAGTCTCTACAATGAGCAGTTCTTC. Translating gives CASSVGSLYNEQFF.

This clone was recorded once. The chain has TRBV15 and TRBJ2-5; 8 positions match TRBD2. V dropped 0 bases and J dropped 2; count of bases not matched to a gene: 2. The germline gives CDR1 LNHNV, CDR2 YYDKDF (reference sequence). This CDR3 has 15 residues. The CDR3 loop is CATSRETGGQETQYF. The CDR3 nucleotides are TGTGCCACCAGCAGAGAGACGGGAGGGCAAGAGACCCAGTACTTC.

V usage is TRBV28 and J usage is TRBJ1-1; 8 bases line up with TRBD1. Germline loops: CDR1 MDHEN, CDR2 SYDVKM. The trim removed 4 bases at V and 0 bases at J, leaving 10 bases unmatched. This CDR3 is 17 amino acids long. The CDR3, as DNA: TGTGCCAGCAGTTCCCCCCGGGACAGGAGGATGAACACTGAAGCTTTCTTT. It encodes CASSSPRDRRMNTEAFF.

V and J are TRBV28 and TRBJ1-6; 8 bases match TRBD1. V shed 6 bases and J 7 bases; nucleotides not matched to a gene: 11. CDR1 is MDHEN, CDR2 SYDVKM, per germline. There are 16 residues in the CDR3. The CDR3 DNA sequence: TGTGCCAGCAGCCGGTGGACAGGGCTAGGAAATTCACCCCTCCACTTT. Amino acids: CASSRWTGLGNSPLHF.

This chain uses TRBV25-1 with TRBJ1-1; 9 nucleotides agree with TRBD1. The trim removed 5 bases at V and 4 bases at J, leaving 8 bases unmatched. This CDR3 comprises 15 residues. Germline values: CDR1 MGHDK, CDR2 SYGVNS. CDR3 coding DNA: TGTGCCAGCAGTTCCCCTCGGACAGGGGCCACTGAAGCTTTCTTT. Protein: CASSSPRTGATEAFF.

V usage is TRBV15 and J usage is TRBJ1-4, with D possibly TRBD1 on 5 matching bases. Germline V gene data show CDR1 as LNHNV and CDR2 as YYDKDF (reference sequence). Trimming left V 0 bases short and J 5 bases short, with 13 bases between. CDR3 length: 16 amino acids. The CDR3 spells CATSRDVGGWNEKLFF. In nucleotides, the CDR3 is TGTGCCACCAGCAGAGATGTGGGGGGGTGGAATGAAAAACTGTTTTTT.

The chain has TRBV11-2 and TRBJ1-2; D might be TRBD1 (6 bases). V was pared by 5 bases and J by 4 bases, with 14 bases between. Germline assignment: CDR1 SGHAT and CDR2 FQNNGV. This CDR3 comprises 14 residues. The CDR3 region is CASSGLGGLYGYTF. For the CDR3, the DNA is TGTGCCAGCAGCGGCCTCGGGGGGCTCTATGGCTACACCTTC.

This chain joins TRBV6-1 and TRBJ1-5; a weak D match, TRBD1 (5 bases). V lost 3 bases, J lost 5 bases, and 17 bases lay in between. The CDR3 is 16 amino acids. Germline lookup yields CDR1 MNHNS and CDR2 SASEGT. As DNA, the CDR3 is TGTGCCAGCAGTGAGGGCAGGGTAAGGCCGGATCAGCCCCAGCATTTT. Translation gives CASSEGRVRPDQPQHF.

This chain uses TRBV7-9 with TRBJ2-3; D remains ambiguous. CDR1 SEHNR and CDR2 FQNEAQ come from the germline V gene (reference sequence). The CDR3 loop spans 15 amino acids. The V end lost 5 bases, the J end lost 2 bases, and 14 bases lay between the germline ends. In DNA, the CDR3 is TGTGCCAGCAGCCTTCAAAAGCCCCCCACAGATACGCAGTATTTT. Translating it yields CASSLQKPPTDTQYF.

DNA of the CDR3: TGTGCCAGCGCGCCCCTGAGGGAAAGCTATAATTCACCCCTCCACTTT. This gives the protein CASAPLRESYNSPLHF. The genes are TRBV21-1 and TRBJ1-6. TRBV21-1 is reported as a pseudogene. The CDR3 loop spans 16 amino acids.

V usage is TRBV18 and J usage is TRBJ1-1; 7 bases line up with TRBD1. CDR1 and CDR2 from the germline V gene are KGHSH and LQKENI. The length of the CDR3 is 15 residues. V gave up 3 bases and J gave up 4 bases; unmatched junction bases: 8. The CDR3 protein is CASSPELTGSTEAFF. The CDR3 region has the DNA TGTGCCAGCTCACCCGAGTTGACAGGGAGCACTGAAGCTTTCTTT. The full variable domain, with the rest looked up from reference TRBV18 and TRBJ1-1, is NAGVMQNPRHLVRRRGQEARLRCSPMKGHSHVYWYRQLPEEGLKFMVYLQKENIIDESGMPKERFSAEFPKEGPSILRIQQVVRGDSAAYFCASSPELTGSTEAFFGQGTRLTVV.

The chain uses TRBV30 and TRBJ2-5; 15 nucleotides align to TRBD2. The CDR3 consists of 17 residues. The trim removed 0 bases at V and 5 bases at J, leaving 7 bases unmatched. Germline loops: CDR1 GTSNPN, CDR2 SVGIG (reference sequence). The CDR3 loop reads CAWSVIRTSGRGETQYF. The CDR3 DNA reads as TGTGCCTGGAGTGTGATCCGGACTAGCGGGAGGGGGGAGACCCAGTACTTC.

The rearrangement uses TRBV12-5 and TRBJ1-1; 8 nucleotides agree with TRBD1. The ends lost 3 bases at V and 4 bases at J; junction bases unmatched: 1. Germline V gene sequence: CDR1 LGHNT, CDR2 FRNRAP. This CDR3 has 13 residues. Here the CDR3 DNA reads TGTGCTAGTGGTTTTCAGGGGGCCACTGAAGCTTTCTTT. Residues: CASGFQGATEAFF.

The chain joins TRBV7-2 to TRBJ2-7; TRBD2 agrees at 11 bases. The length of the CDR3 is 15 residues. CDR1 SGHTA and CDR2 FQGNSA come from the germline V gene. Trimming cost V 5 bases and J 0 bases; bases outside gene matches: 3. CDR3 DNA: TGTGCCAGCAGCGTCGGGACTAGCGGCTCCTACGAGCAGTACTTC. Protein: CASSVGTSGSYEQYF.

The chain uses TRBV9 and TRBJ2-1; D is possibly TRBD2 (6 bases). The length of the CDR3 is 12 residues. Between the trimmed V and J ends, which lost 4 bases and 10 bases, there was a span of 12 bases. Germline CDR1 is SGDLS and CDR2 is YYNGEE. CDR3 nucleotides: TGTGCCAGCAGCACCCGACGGGGGGAGCAGTTCTTC. It yields the protein CASSTRRGEQFF.

This chain links TRBV7-3 with TRBJ2-7; 12 nucleotides align to TRBD2. This CDR3 comprises 17 residues. Germline V gives CDR1 SGHTA, CDR2 FQGTGA. Unmatched junction bases numbered 5, after V lost 0 bases and J lost 2 bases. CDR3 DNA sequence: TGTGCCAGCAGCTTAACGCCGTCTAGCGGGAGGGCCTACGAGCAGTACTTC. Protein: CASSLTPSSGRAYEQYF. The full variable domain, with the rest looked up from reference TRBV7-3 and TRBJ2-7, is GAGVSQTPSNKVTEKGKYVELRCDPISGHTALYWYRQSLGQGPEFLIYFQGTGAADDSGLPNDRFFAVRPEGSVSTLKIQRTERGDSAVYLCASSLTPSSGRAYEQYFGPGTRLTVT.

The rearrangement joins TRBV10-1 to TRBJ2-7; 7 nucleotides line up with TRBD1. Germline V lookup: CDR1 WNHNN, CDR2 SYGVQD (reference sequence). The length of the CDR3 is 14 residues. V dropped 0 bases and J dropped 6; count of bases not matched to a gene: 5. CDR3 region: CASSESRRGFEQYF. In nucleotides, the CDR3 is TGCGCCAGCAGTGAGTCTCGCAGGGGGTTCGAGCAGTACTTC.